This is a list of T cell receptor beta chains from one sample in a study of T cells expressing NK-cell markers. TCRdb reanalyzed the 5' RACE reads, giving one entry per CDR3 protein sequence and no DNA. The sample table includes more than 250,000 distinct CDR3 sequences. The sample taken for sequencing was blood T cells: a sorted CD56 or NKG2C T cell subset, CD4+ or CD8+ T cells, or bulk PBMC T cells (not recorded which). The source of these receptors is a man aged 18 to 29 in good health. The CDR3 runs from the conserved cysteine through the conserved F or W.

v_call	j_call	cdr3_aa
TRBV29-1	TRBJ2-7	CSVVTGSLYEQYF
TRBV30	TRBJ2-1	CAWSRRGTPNHNEQFF
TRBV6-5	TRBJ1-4	CASRIGTAKNEKLFF
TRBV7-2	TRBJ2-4	CASSSPALIAKNIQYF
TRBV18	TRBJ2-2	CASSPMSMERHNTGELFF
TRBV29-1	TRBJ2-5	CSATGHLGETQYF
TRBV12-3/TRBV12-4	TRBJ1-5	CASSSLTGNQPQHF
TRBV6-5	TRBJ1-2	CASGARSGYTF
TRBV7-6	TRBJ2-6	CASRHDRKGPSGANVLTF
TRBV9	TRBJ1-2	CASSVGLGDYGYTF
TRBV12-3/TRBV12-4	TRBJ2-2	CASTGVAGGTGELFF
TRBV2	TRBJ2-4	CASRTGQREKNIQYF
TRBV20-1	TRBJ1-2	CSARGREDRGRHYGYTF
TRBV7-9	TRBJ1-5	CASSPGQGIYQPQHF
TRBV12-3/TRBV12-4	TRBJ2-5	CASRASGVETQYF
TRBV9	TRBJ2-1	CASSGGLAGYNEQFF
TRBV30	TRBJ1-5	CAWSPKDRPSNQPQHF
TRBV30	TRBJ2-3	CAWSDPRGRSTDTQYF
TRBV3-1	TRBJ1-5	CASSPGVGNQPQHF
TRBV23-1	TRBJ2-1	CASSQCGTAYNEQFF
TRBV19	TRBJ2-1	CASSTYIGTSGTYEQFF
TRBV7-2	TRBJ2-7	CASSLGREGLSEQYF
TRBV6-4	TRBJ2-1	CASSPEGGREKFEQFF
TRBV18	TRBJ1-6	CASSGRDSYNSPLHF
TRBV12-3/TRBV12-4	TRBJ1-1	CASSPGQGMGAFF
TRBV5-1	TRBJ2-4	CASSYIPTGLAGGNIQYF
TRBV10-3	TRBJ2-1	CAISEPSAGTIRNEQFF
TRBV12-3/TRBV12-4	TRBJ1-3	CASSLRTSGNTIYF
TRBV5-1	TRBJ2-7	CASSRAGVGEQYF
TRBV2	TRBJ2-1	CASSEWGGGYNEQFF
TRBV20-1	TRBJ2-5	CSARAYVKETQYF
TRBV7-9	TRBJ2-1	CASSLFWTPYNEQFF
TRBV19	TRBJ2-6	CASSQSVLSGANVLTF
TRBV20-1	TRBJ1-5	CSAVVSGGNQPQHF
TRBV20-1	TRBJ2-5	CSAQWVAGGREETQYF
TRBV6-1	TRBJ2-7	CASRVTVDGQQYF